The 24 T cell receptor beta chains below come from one sample, sequenced in a study of T cell repertoires in cytomegalovirus infection. TCRdb used MiXCR to reprocess the reads, holding one entry per CDR3 protein. This table holds some 160,000 distinct CDR3 sequences, over 15% found once. Sequenced sample: CD8+ T cells from PBMCs. These receptors were collected from a human donor in good health (CMV status not recorded). Some clones in this sample may be carry-over from other donors' samples.

The sample holds a few counts of this clonotype. Here the CDR3 DNA reads TGTGCCAGCAGCTTAGGGACAGGGGATAGCAATCAGCCCCAGCATTTT. It yields the protein CASSLGTGDSNQPQHF. The rearrangement uses TRBV7-6 and TRBJ1-5; 9 bases align to TRBD1. The junction had 1 base not matched to a gene; V was cut back by 1 base and J by 0 bases. The CDR3 extends over 16 amino acids. Germline V gene lookup returns CDR1 SGHVS and CDR2 FNYEAQ. The whole variable domain, filled in from reference TRBV7-6 and TRBJ1-5, reads GAGVSQSPRYKVTKRGQDVALRCDPISGHVSLYWYRQALGQGPEFLTYFNYEAQQDKSGLPNDRFSAERPEGSISTLTIQRTEQRDSAMYRCASSLGTGDSNQPQHFGDGTRLSIL.

The chain joins TRBV7-6 to TRBJ2-3, with D possibly matching TRBD2 (5 bases). Per germline, CDR1 SGHVS and CDR2 FNYEAQ. V was trimmed by 5 bases and J by 6 bases, leaving 9 bases between them. The CDR3 contains 12 residues. The chain's CDR3 is CASSLSVDTQYF. CDR3 nucleotides: TGTGCCAGCAGCCTTAGCGTGGATACGCAGTATTTT.

The rearrangement uses TRBV27 and TRBJ2-1, with TRBD2 identical over 9 bases. Germline CDR1 reads MNHEY; CDR2 reads SMNVEV (reference sequence). The junction had 1 base not matched to a gene; V was cut back by 8 bases and J by 2 bases. The CDR3 sequence is 13 residues long. CDR3 sequence (DNA): TGTGCCAGCGGGACTAGCCCCTACAATGAGCAGTTCTTC. This gives the protein CASGTSPYNEQFF.

As regards this clonotype: This may stem from a read error, because a much larger clone lies one nucleotide away. This chain's CDR3 is CARSYSESYEQYF. CDR3 coding DNA: TGTGCCCGCAGTTACTCGGAGTCCTACGAGCAGTACTTC. V gene TRBV6-2 or TRBV6-3 combines with J gene TRBJ2-7; D unresolved. Germline V gives CDR1 MNHEY, CDR2 SVGEGT. The length of the CDR3 is 13 residues.

This clonotype was detected only a few times. The chain recombines TRBV29-1 with TRBJ1-1; 10 bases fit TRBD1. The germline CDR1 and CDR2 sequences are SQVTM and ANQGSEA. The CDR3 length is 15 residues. The junction had 8 bases not matched to a gene; V was cut back by 7 bases and J by 0 bases. CDR3 residues: CSAKETGGLNTEAFF. DNA of the CDR3: TGCAGCGCCAAAGAGACAGGGGGCTTGAACACTGAAGCTTTCTTT.

This clonotype has at least ten counts. The rearrangement links TRBV19 to TRBJ2-1, with TRBD2 matching over 13 bases. Trimming at V came to 8 bases and at J to 0 bases, leaving 4 bases not matched to a gene. Germline CDR1 and CDR2: LNHDA and SQIVND (reference sequence). The CDR3 has 16 residues. The CDR3 sequence: CASGGLAGSSYNEQFF. The CDR3 bases are TGTGCCAGTGGGGGACTAGCGGGGAGCTCCTACAATGAGCAGTTCTTC.

The chain uses TRBV7-6 and TRBJ1-1; D is unclear. V was pared by 1 base and J by 1 base, with 10 bases between. The germline CDR1 and CDR2 sequences are SGHVS and FNYEAQ. There are 15 residues in the CDR3. The DNA of the CDR3 is TGTGCCAGCAGCTTAGGGTACAGCCCGAACACTGAAGCTTTCTTT. This encodes CASSLGYSPNTEAFF.

The chain combines TRBV5-1 with TRBJ2-3, with 12 nucleotides matching TRBD1. V was pared by 4 bases and J by 0 bases, with 6 bases of the junction left unmatched. Germline lookup yields CDR1 SGHRS and CDR2 YFSETQ. The CDR3 extends over 17 amino acids. CDR3 nucleotide sequence: TGCGCCAGCAGCCTACGGGACAGGGGGCGAAGCACAGATACGCAGTATTTT. Amino acids: CASSLRDRGRSTDTQYF.

The CDR3 loop reads CASSSWTSGGGPTDTQYF. The CDR3, as DNA: TGTGCCAGCAGTTCCTGGACTAGCGGGGGGGGACCCACAGATACGCAGTATTTT. The gene calls are TRBV27 and TRBJ2-3; 15 bases fit TRBD2. Unmatched junction bases numbered 7, after V lost 4 bases and J lost 2 bases. CDR3 size: 18 residues. Per the germline V gene, CDR1 is MNHEY and CDR2 is SMNVEV (reference sequence).

The table lists this clonotype with a few counts. This rearrangement joins TRBV20-1 to TRBJ2-5; the match to TRBD2 covers 7 bases. The CDR3 runs 14 residues. The germline V gene has CDR1 DFQATT and CDR2 SNEGSKA (reference sequence). V was clipped by 6 bases and J by 2 bases; unmatched bases: 9. CDR3 amino acids: CSADTSEGQETQYF. The CDR3 nucleotides are TGCAGTGCAGATACTAGCGAAGGGCAAGAGACCCAGTACTTC.

The rearrangement links TRBV7-2 to TRBJ2-7; D is perhaps TRBD2 (5 bases). The germline V and J ends were trimmed by 1 base and 5 bases, with 15 bases remaining between them. The CDR3 is 15 amino acids. In germline, CDR1 is SGHTA, CDR2 FQGNSA. The CDR3 nucleotides are TGTGCCAGCAGCTTAGGGGTGAGGGCCCAGGACGAGCAGTACTTC. Its protein product is CASSLGVRAQDEQYF. Complete variable domain (other parts from reference TRBV7-2 and TRBJ2-7): GAGVSQSPSNKVTEKGKDVELRCDPISGHTALYWYRQSLGQGLEFLIYFQGNSAPDKSGLPSDRFSAERTGGSVSTLTIQRTQQEDSAVYLCASSLGVRAQDEQYFGPGTRLTVT.

Only a few counts were recorded for this clonotype. The gene calls are TRBV5-5 and TRBJ2-3; TRBD2 agrees at 8 bases. Germline V gene lookup returns CDR1 SGHKS and CDR2 YYEKEE (reference sequence). Trimming took 4 bases from V and 11 from J; bases not matched to a gene: 18. The CDR3 consists of 16 residues. CDR3 region: CASSPRPRLSGGGQYF. The CDR3, as DNA: TGTGCCAGCAGCCCCCGACCCCGATTAAGCGGGGGTGGGCAGTATTTT.

The V call is TRBV6-2 or TRBV6-3, the J call TRBJ2-7; D is possibly TRBD1 (6 bases). Trimming removed 2 bases at V and 2 bases at J, with 13 bases between. Germline V lookup: CDR1 MNHEY, CDR2 SVGEGT. The CDR3 is made up of 15 amino acids. The CDR3 coding sequence is TGTGCCAGCAGTTACCTGACAGGAAGCCCCTACGAGCAGTACTTC. Amino acid sequence: CASSYLTGSPYEQYF.

This clonotype was found a few times. The chain is built from TRBV7-3 and TRBJ2-1; 8 bases map to TRBD2. V shed 2 bases and J 6 bases; nucleotides not matched to a gene: 6. The CDR3 is 15 amino acids. Germline lookup yields CDR1 SGHTA and CDR2 FQGTGA. The CDR3 region is CASSLGGGQGNEQFF. CDR3 in DNA: TGTGCCAGCAGCTTAGGCGGGGGGCAGGGCAATGAGCAGTTCTTC. The complete variable domain, with remaining parts taken from reference TRBV7-3 and TRBJ2-1, reads GAGVSQTPSNKVTEKGKYVELRCDPISGHTALYWYRQSLGQGPEFLIYFQGTGAADDSGLPNDRFFAVRPEGSVSTLKIQRTERGDSAVYLCASSLGGGQGNEQFFGPGTRLTVL.

V is TRBV5-6 and J is TRBJ2-1; maybe TRBD2 (7 bases). V dropped 6 bases and J dropped 8 bases, with 21 bases sitting between them. Looked up from germline, CDR1 is SGHDT and CDR2 is YYEEEE. CDR3 length: 15 residues. The DNA of the CDR3 is TGTGCCAGCACCCAAGGGGGGGTTCACGGGGATGAGCAGTTCTTC. It codes for CASTQGGVHGDEQFF.

This chain links TRBV11-2 with TRBJ2-5; D is possibly TRBD2 (6 bases). Germline V lookup: CDR1 SGHAT, CDR2 FQNNGV. Trimming removed 2 bases from V and 0 bases from J, with 19 bases in between. The CDR3 runs 18 residues. The CDR3 loop reads CASSLSDLAGRYQETQYF. In DNA form, the CDR3 reads TGTGCCAGCAGCTTATCTGATCTGGCAGGGAGGTACCAAGAGACCCAGTACTTC.

The chain links TRBV28 to TRBJ2-7; D might be TRBD1 or TRBD2, each matching 5 bases. The germline V gene has CDR1 MDHEN and CDR2 SYDVKM. The CDR3 is 15 amino acids. The ends were cut back, 2 bases at V and 2 bases at J, with 13 bases in the middle. The chain's CDR3 is CASSLMGTVTYEQYF. Here the CDR3 DNA reads TGTGCCAGCAGTTTAATGGGGACGGTCACCTACGAGCAGTACTTC.

The chain couples TRBV28 to TRBJ1-1, with D unclear. The CDR3 loop spans 13 amino acids. Germline values: CDR1 MDHEN, CDR2 SYDVKM. V was shortened by 7 bases and J by 1 base, with 10 bases between the two germline ends. The CDR3, as DNA: TGTGCCAGCACCCAGGTTAGGAACACTGAAGCTTTCTTT. This encodes CASTQVRNTEAFF.

The chain combines TRBV7-2 with TRBJ2-1, with 13 nucleotides matching TRBD2. This CDR3 is 15 amino acids long. Germline-derived CDR1 and CDR2 are SGHTA and FQGNSA. Germline trimming cut 6 bases from V and 7 bases from J; bases unmatched to any gene: 6. This chain's CDR3 is CASRDPGLAGNEQFF. For the CDR3, the DNA is TGTGCCAGCAGAGACCCGGGACTAGCGGGAAATGAGCAGTTCTTC.

This clonotype came up a few times. The CDR3 is CASTIQGATRYGYTF. CDR3 nucleotide sequence: TGTGCCAGTACCATCCAGGGGGCGACCCGCTATGGCTACACCTTC. The chain couples TRBV19 to TRBJ1-2; 8 bases are a match to TRBD1. The ends lost 7 bases at V and 4 bases at J; junction bases unmatched: 11. The CDR3 contains 15 residues. Germline V gene sequence: CDR1 LNHDA, CDR2 SQIVND (reference sequence).

This chain uses TRBV7-8 with TRBJ1-5; D uncertain. Trimming stripped 2 bases from V and 3 bases from J, with 8 bases between. The CDR3 spans 14 residues. Germline CDR1 reads SGHVS; CDR2 reads FQNEAQ. This chain's CDR3 is CASSLRAVNQPQHF. The CDR3, as DNA: TGTGCCAGCAGCTTAAGGGCGGTCAATCAGCCCCAGCATTTT. The full variable domain, its missing parts supplied by reference TRBV7-8 and TRBJ1-5, is GAGVSQSPRYKVAKRGQDVALRCDPISGHVSLFWYQQALGQGPEFLTYFQNEAQLDKSGLPSDRFFAERPEGSVSTLKIQRTQQEDSAVYLCASSLRAVNQPQHFGDGTRLSIL.

This clonotype was found many times. The chain links TRBV7-9 to TRBJ2-1; 11 bases line up with TRBD1. This CDR3 is 15 amino acids long. Germline values: CDR1 SEHNR, CDR2 FQNEAQ (reference sequence). V shed 4 bases, J shed 7 bases, and the junction held 6 bases outside the gene matches. In DNA, the CDR3 is TGTGCCAGCAGCTCAGCGGGACAGGGGGAAAATGAGCAGTTCTTC. The encoded protein is CASSSAGQGENEQFF.

This chain joins TRBV7-3 and TRBJ2-7; 11 bases align to TRBD2. CDR3 length equals 14 residues. The trim removed 5 bases at V and 6 bases at J, leaving 6 bases unmatched. Per germline, CDR1 SGHTA and CDR2 FQGTGA. CDR3 loop: CASSISGGAIEQYF. CDR3 sequence (DNA): TGTGCCAGCAGCATTAGCGGGGGGGCCATCGAGCAGTACTTC.

The chain is built from TRBV7-9 and TRBJ2-1; perhaps TRBD2 as D (7 bases). Per the germline V gene, CDR1 is SEHNR and CDR2 is FQNEAQ (reference sequence). The length of the CDR3 is 15 residues. V lost 5 bases and J 3 bases, leaving 14 bases between the germline ends. CDR3 DNA: TGTGCCAGCAGCGGGCTAGGGGGGGTCTACAATGAGCAGTTCTTC. It encodes CASSGLGGVYNEQFF. Full variable domain (rest looked up from reference TRBV7-9 and TRBJ2-1): DTGVSQNPRHKITKRGQNVTFRCDPISEHNRLYWYRQTLGQGPEFLTYFQNEAQLEKSRLLSDRFSAERPKGSFSTLEIQRTEQGDSAMYLCASSGLGGVYNEQFFGPGTRLTVL.